Each of the 28 T cell receptor beta chains below was sequenced from the same sample in a study of T cells in localized non-small cell lung cancer. Sequencing used immunoSEQ multiplex PCR; TCRdb keeps in-frame clones, though not all of them. The data contain tens of thousands of clones, around 82% of them singletons. The sequenced sample was PBMCs, obtained before any cancer treatment. The receptors were sampled from a man between 35 and 75 years old with stage II lung adenocarcinoma.

V gene TRBV11-2 combines with J gene TRBJ2-1, with TRBD2 matching 7 bases. Per germline, CDR1 SGHAT and CDR2 FQNNGV. This CDR3 has 12 amino acids. The ends lost 5 bases at V and 16 bases at J; junction bases unmatched: 11. The CDR3 sequence is CASSALAAIRFF. The CDR3 nucleotides read TGTGCCAGCAGCGCCCTAGCGGCCATCCGCTTCTTC.

The chain employs TRBV4-3 and TRBJ2-1; 8 nucleotides line up with TRBD1. There are 15 residues in the CDR3. V was pared by 4 bases and J by 12 bases, with 14 bases of the junction left unmatched. CDR1 LGHNA and CDR2 YSLEER come from the germline V gene. The CDR3 nucleotides read TGCGCCAGCAGCCCCGGACAGGGAATAATGCGGGGGCAGTTCTTC. Amino acids: CASSPGQGIMRGQFF.

The chain has TRBV2 and TRBJ1-2; D gene ambiguous. From germline, CDR1 is SNHLY and CDR2 FYNNEI. Trimming cost V 3 bases and J 0 bases, with 8 bases left between them. CDR3 size: 14 residues. CDR3 residues: CASSEDATNYGYTF. Here the CDR3 DNA reads TGTGCCAGCAGTGAGGACGCAACTAACTATGGCTACACCTTC.

The chain couples TRBV5-1 to TRBJ2-1, with TRBD2 matching over 14 bases. The germline V gene has CDR1 SGHRS and CDR2 YFSETQ. V shed 4 bases and J 7 bases; nucleotides not matched to a gene: 7. CDR3 length: 16 amino acids. DNA of the CDR3: TGCGCCAGCAGCGCCACCGGGACTAGCGGGAGAAATGAGCAGTTCTTC. Translating it yields CASSATGTSGRNEQFF.

V is TRBV20-1 and J is TRBJ2-7; D gene ambiguous. The CDR3 runs 11 residues. V lost 3 bases, J lost 1 base, and 4 bases lay in between. The germline gives CDR1 DFQATT, CDR2 SNEGSKA (reference sequence). In DNA, the CDR3 is TGCAGTGCTAGTCGGTCCTACGAGCAGTACTTC. Translated, it gives CSASRSYEQYF.

This chain links TRBV10-3 with TRBJ1-1; no definite D call. V was cut by 6 bases and J by 5 bases, with 10 bases left in between. Germline V gene lookup returns CDR1 ENHRY and CDR2 SYGVKD. The CDR3 sequence is 12 residues long. For the CDR3, the DNA is TGTGCCATCAGGGACCCGGGAACTGAAGCTTTCTTT. As protein: CAIRDPGTEAFF.

V gene TRBV29-1 combines with J gene TRBJ2-2, with D possibly being TRBD1 (6 bases). Germline V gives CDR1 SQVTM, CDR2 ANQGSEA. The CDR3 is 13 amino acids. Trimming removed 4 bases from V and 3 bases from J, with 9 bases in between. CDR3 amino acids: CSVAGQDTGELFF. The DNA for the CDR3 is TGCAGCGTTGCGGGACAAGACACCGGGGAGCTGTTTTTT.

The chain has TRBV30 and TRBJ2-7; unclear D gene. CDR1 is GTSNPN, CDR2 SVGIG, per germline (reference sequence). Trimming left V 2 bases short and J 2 bases short, with 7 bases between. This CDR3 contains 12 residues. CDR3 protein: CAWSLQTYEQYF. The DNA for the CDR3 is TGTGCCTGGAGTTTACAGACCTACGAGCAGTACTTC.

The chain has TRBV21-1 and TRBJ1-2; TRBD1 was called by the table and not checked on the DNA. TRBV21-1 is termed a pseudogene. This CDR3 region has 16 residues. The CDR3 coding sequence is TGTGCCAGCAGTGGGGCGGCGGACCACCCTAACTATGGCTACACCTTC. Translating it yields CASSGAADHPNYGYTF.

V usage is TRBV18 and J usage is TRBJ1-1, with 7 bases lining up with TRBD1. After removal of 0 bases from V and 6 bases from J, the junction contained 4 bases not matched to a gene. The CDR3 covers 14 residues. Germline CDR1 KGHSH, CDR2 LQKENI. The CDR3 region is CASSPPGQAAEAFF. DNA of the CDR3: TGTGCCAGCTCACCACCCGGACAGGCGGCTGAAGCTTTCTTT.

This chain links TRBV19 with TRBJ1-5; the D gene is possibly TRBD1 (5 bases). This CDR3 region has 15 residues. V shed 3 bases and J shed 4 bases, with 13 bases lying between them. Per the germline V gene, CDR1 is LNHDA and CDR2 is SQIVND (reference sequence). CDR3: CASSMGRALNQPQHF. CDR3 in DNA: TGTGCCAGTAGTATGGGCAGGGCGTTAAATCAGCCCCAGCATTTT.

This rearrangement joins TRBV6-6 to TRBJ2-5; unclear D gene. V lost 3 bases and J 5 bases, leaving 4 bases between the germline ends. The germline V gene has CDR1 MNHNY and CDR2 SVGAGI (reference sequence). The CDR3 is 11 residues long. CDR3 loop: CASSYGETQYF. In DNA form, the CDR3 reads TGTGCCAGCAGTTATGGGGAGACCCAGTACTTC.

The chain links TRBV2 to TRBJ2-5, with D perhaps being TRBD1 or TRBD2 (5 bases each). V lost 7 bases, J lost 5 bases, and 20 bases lay in between. The CDR3 covers 15 residues. Per germline, CDR1 SNHLY and CDR2 FYNNEI. The DNA for the CDR3 is TGTGCCAGCATGTCCCGGGACCGCGTTAGCGAGACCCAGTACTTC. It is translated as CASMSRDRVSETQYF. The full variable domain, its missing parts supplied by reference TRBV2 and TRBJ2-5, is EPEVTQTPSHQVTQMGQEVILRCVPISNHLYFYWYRQILGQKVEFLVSFYNNEISEKSEIFDDQFSVERPDGSNFTLKIRSTKLEDSAMYFCASMSRDRVSETQYFGPGTRLLVL.

This sequence joins TRBV11-2 and TRBJ2-6; 7 bases are a match to TRBD1. Germline V lookup: CDR1 SGHAT, CDR2 FQNNGV. This CDR3 is built from 15 residues. The trim removed 5 bases at V and 2 bases at J, leaving 3 bases unmatched. CDR3 bases: TGTGCCAGCAGCGATCAGGGGGCTGGGGCCAACGTCCTGACTTTC. As protein: CASSDQGAGANVLTF.

V gene TRBV20-1 combines with J gene TRBJ1-2; a weak D match, TRBD1 (6 bases). Germline CDR1 and CDR2: DFQATT and SNEGSKA (reference sequence). The V gene lost 3 bases and the J gene lost 5 bases, with 7 bases spanning the gap. The CDR3 spans 11 residues. CDR3 nucleotides: TGCAGTGCTAGCGGACAGTATGGCTACACCTTC. Amino acid sequence: CSASGQYGYTF.

This chain uses TRBV4-2 with TRBJ2-7; 9 bases are shared with TRBD1. Germline V gene lookup returns CDR1 LGHNA and CDR2 YNFKEQ. Trimming at V came to 1 base and at J to 11 bases, leaving 9 bases not matched to a gene. This CDR3 region has 14 residues. CDR3 sequence reads: CASSQVGQGRRKYF. The CDR3 DNA reads as TGTGCCAGCAGCCAAGTAGGACAGGGGAGAAGAAAGTACTTC.

The rearrangement joins TRBV30 to TRBJ1-1, with D unresolved. Germline V gives CDR1 GTSNPN, CDR2 SVGIG (reference sequence). The CDR3 covers 13 residues. Trimming removed 0 bases at V and 2 bases at J, with 7 bases between. The CDR3 nucleotides read TGTGCCTGGAGTGTAGGAAGAAACACTGAAGCTTTCTTT. It yields the protein CAWSVGRNTEAFF.

The chain combines TRBV7-8 with TRBJ2-2; a possible D gene is TRBD1 (5 bases). This CDR3 comprises 16 residues. Germline CDR1 reads SGHVS; CDR2 reads FQNEAQ. Trimming stripped 10 bases from V and 4 bases from J, with 22 bases between. The CDR3 DNA sequence: TGTGCCACCCCACCTCTGAGGACAACGAGCACCGGGGAGCTGTTTTTT. This gives the protein CATPPLRTTSTGELFF. The full variable domain, rest sourced from reference TRBV7-8 and TRBJ2-2, is GAGVSQSPRYKVAKRGQDVALRCDPISGHVSLFWYQQALGQGPEFLTYFQNEAQLDKSGLPSDRFFAERPEGSVSTLKIQRTQQEDSAVYLCATPPLRTTSTGELFFGEGSRLTVL.

The V call is TRBV2, the J call TRBJ1-5, with 9 bases that match TRBD1. With V trimmed by 7 bases and J by 6 bases, 10 bases remained unmatched. CDR3 length equals 15 residues. Germline CDR1 is SNHLY and CDR2 is FYNNEI. In DNA, the CDR3 is TGTGCCAGCAACCCTGGACAGGGGCGGGGTCAGCCCCAGCATTTT. It encodes CASNPGQGRGQPQHF.

This clone was counted a few times. V gene TRBV28 combines with J gene TRBJ1-5; maybe TRBD1 (6 bases). Between the trimmed V and J ends, which lost 4 bases and 3 bases, there was a span of 13 bases. Per germline, CDR1 MDHEN and CDR2 SYDVKM. The CDR3 runs 15 residues. CDR3 coding DNA: TGTGCCAGCAGTTATCCCCGGGACAACAATCAGCCCCAGCATTTT. It translates to CASSYPRDNNQPQHF.

The J gene is TRBJ2-3, the V gene TRBV30, with 11 bases identical to TRBD2. Per the germline V gene, CDR1 is GTSNPN and CDR2 is SVGIG (reference sequence). This CDR3 is built from 13 residues. The J segment lost 8 bases and the V segment lost 2 bases, leaving 3 bases of the junction unmatched. CDR3 in amino acids: CAWSPLAGATQYF. In DNA, the CDR3 is TGTGCCTGGAGTCCACTAGCGGGAGCTACGCAGTATTTT.

This clone was counted a few times. The chain has TRBV6-1 and TRBJ1-1, with D unclear. The CDR3 has 13 residues. Trimming removed 7 bases at V and 7 bases at J, with 16 bases between. Germline V CDR1 and CDR2: MNHNS, SASEGT. CDR3: CASTLSGLSEAFF. For the CDR3, the DNA is TGTGCCAGCACCTTATCGGGGTTAAGTGAAGCTTTCTTT.

The CDR3, as DNA: TGCGCCAGCAGCTTGACGGGAGGGGATCAAGAGACCCAGTACTTC. Its protein product is CASSLTGGDQETQYF. V usage is TRBV5-1 and J usage is TRBJ2-5, with 8 bases identical to TRBD2. The CDR3 covers 15 residues. The V gene end was trimmed by 1 base and the J gene end by 2 bases; junction bases not matched to a gene: 4. Germline CDR1 and CDR2: SGHRS and YFSETQ.

The chain recombines TRBV6-1 with TRBJ1-6; possibly TRBD1 for D (5 bases). V was pared by 7 bases and J by 14 bases, with 21 bases between. Germline CDR1 MNHNS, CDR2 SASEGT. This CDR3 has 14 residues. The CDR3 here is CASTLGPWRQTLHF. The CDR3 region has the DNA TGTGCCAGCACCTTGGGGCCATGGAGGCAAACCCTCCACTTT.

The CDR3 region has the DNA TGCGCCAGCAGCTTGGGCGCAGCCTTAGATGGCTACACCTTC. Protein: CASSLGAALDGYTF. This chain connects TRBV5-1 to TRBJ1-2; D is uncertain. CDR1 is SGHRS, CDR2 YFSETQ, per germline. The CDR3 is made up of 14 amino acids. With 0 bases removed from V and 6 bases from J, the gap between germline ends came to 12 bases.

The chain employs TRBV7-9 and TRBJ1-1; 8 nucleotides align to TRBD1. This CDR3 is 14 amino acids long. The J segment lost 2 bases and the V segment lost 5 bases, leaving 4 bases of the junction unmatched. The germline V gene has CDR1 SEHNR and CDR2 FQNEAQ (reference sequence). CDR3 protein: CASSKGTGNTEAFF. The CDR3 DNA follows: TGTGCCAGCAGCAAAGGGACAGGTAACACTGAAGCTTTCTTT.

V and J are TRBV6-1 and TRBJ1-2; the D gene is possibly TRBD1 (6 bases). CDR1 and CDR2 (germline): MNHNS, SASEGT. This CDR3 is 14 amino acids long. The V end lost 8 bases, the J end lost 5 bases, and 18 bases lay between the germline ends. CDR3 nucleotides: TGTGCCAGCCAAGAGGCCGGGACAAATTATGGCTACACCTTC. Translated: CASQEAGTNYGYTF.

In its sample, this clone was seen a few times. The V and J genes are TRBV9 and TRBJ1-2; TRBD1 agrees at 8 bases. The CDR3 is made up of 17 amino acids. Trimming took 3 bases from V and 0 from J; bases not matched to a gene: 10. CDR1 SGDLS and CDR2 YYNGEE come from the germline V gene. The CDR3: CASSASTGANSNYGYTF. CDR3 sequence (DNA): TGTGCCAGCAGCGCGTCGACAGGGGCTAACTCTAACTATGGCTACACCTTC. The full variable domain, rest sourced from reference TRBV9 and TRBJ1-2, is DSGVTQTPKHLITATGQRVTLRCSPRSGDLSVYWYQQSLDQGLQFLIQYYNGEERAKGNILERFSAQQFPDLHSELNLSSLELGDSALYFCASSASTGANSNYGYTFGSGTRLTVV.